This TCR beta chain comes out of a study of blood T cells in healthy people across ages. Findings and limits, study-wide: Naive T cell percentage and TCR beta diversity correlated strongly.

Points on this clonotype: Its antigen is still unknown.

RNA extraction gave at least 5.5 micrograms of total RNA per sample. V shed 2 bases and J shed 7 bases, with 11 bases lying between them. From germline, CDR1 is SGHTA and CDR2 FQGTGA. CDR3 length equals 13 residues. A sample-barcoded 5' primer and a J-beta primer mix were used in a second PCR of roughly 7 to 11 cycles. Every single cDNA molecule received a tag from a template-switch adaptor with 12 random nucleotides. TCRdb reprocessed the 5' RACE reads via MiXCR and lists one record per CDR3 protein. The table shows around 780,000 distinct CDR3 sequences, with 25% to 30% occurring only once. In addition, the sample was reused for a study of T cells of mothers and their children. That paper states: An overlap that was slightly higher, though non-significant, was seen in related mother-child pairs versus unrelated pairs.

The clonotype comes from a boy between 5 and 17 years old in good health. The chain combines TRBV7-3 with TRBJ1-1, with TRBD1 as a possible D gene (5 bases). Sequenced input: blood. CDR3 coding DNA: TGTGCCAGCAGCTTATCAGGGTTAAATGAAGCTTTCTTT. It specifies CASSLSGLNEAFF.